A selection of T cell receptor beta chains follows, all from one sample in a study of T cell changes during pregnancy in multiple sclerosis. Assay: immunoSEQ multiplex PCR; the TCRdb copy retains only in-frame clones and omits some. The table includes roughly 40,000 clones, around 91% detected once. Sequencing used CD4+ T cells from peripheral blood mononuclear cells, obtained before pregnancy. These receptors were taken from a female donor with multiple sclerosis, enrolled in a pregnancy study. CDR3s include the opening cysteine and the closing phenylalanine or tryptophan. The order of the fields is CDR3 DNA, CDR3 protein, J gene, D gene, V gene, clone size. The D gene is left open where the match is weak. Clone size is not always given. Where it is, it says once, few, many or a class for expanded clones.

TGTGCCAGCAGTTTGAGTCTAGCGGGAGTCTACGAGCAGTACTTC,CASSLSLAGVYEQYF,TRBJ2-7,TRBD2,TRBV28,once
TGCAGCGTTGCAGCGGGAAAAGCGGCGCAGTACTTC,CSVAAGKAAQYF,TRBJ2-7,TRBD2,TRBV29-1,NA
TGTGCCAGCAGCCAAGTTGCGGGTTCGGGGGCCAACGTCCTGACTTTC,CASSQVAGSGANVLTF,TRBJ2-6,NA,TRBV4-2,NA
TGTGCCAGCAGCCCCCGAGGGGAGGGACAGGGTGTTGGTAATGAGCAGTTCTTC,CASSPRGEGQGVGNEQFF,TRBJ2-1,TRBD1,TRBV9,NA
TGTGCCAGCAGTATTAGCGGGAACATCCAAGAGACCCAGTACTTC,CASSISGNIQETQYF,TRBJ2-5,TRBD2,TRBV2,NA
TGTGCCAGTAGTTCGGACAGGGGCCTCCCCTCATACAATGAGCAGTTCTTC,CASSSDRGLPSYNEQFF,TRBJ2-1,TRBD1,TRBV19,NA
TGTGCCAGCAGTGATGGTCGGGGAAAACACAATCAGCCCCAGCATTTT,CASSDGRGKHNQPQHF,TRBJ1-5,NA,TRBV2,few
TGTGCCAGCAGTGAGCTAGGACAGGAGGATTCGGACACTGAAGCTTTCTTT,CASSELGQEDSDTEAFF,TRBJ1-1,NA,TRBV21-1,NA
TGTGCCAGCAGCTTAGTGGGCGGGAACCCTTACAATGAGCAGTTCTTC,CASSLVGGNPYNEQFF,TRBJ2-1,NA,TRBV7-3,NA
TGTGCCAGCAGAGGAGGAGGGACAGGGATGGACGGCTACACCTTC,CASRGGGTGMDGYTF,TRBJ1-2,TRBD1,TRBV27,NA
TGCAGCCACGGGGAGGCCACCATCACCGAAGCTTTCTTT,CSHGEATITEAFF,TRBJ1-1,NA,TRBV29-1,few
TGCGCCAGCAGCTTGGATCTAGCGGCCAGGTCCTACAATGAGCAGTTCTTC,CASSLDLAARSYNEQFF,TRBJ2-1,TRBD2,TRBV5-1,NA
TGTGCCAGCAGTGAACTAACTCAGGGCGGTCAGCCCCAGCATTTT,CASSELTQGGQPQHF,TRBJ1-5,NA,TRBV2,NA
TGTGCCACTAGTGATGGATACGAGCAGTACTTC,CATSDGYEQYF,TRBJ2-7,NA,TRBV6-5,NA
TGTGCCAGTAGTATAGGTGCGGGCCAGCCCCAGCATTTT,CASSIGAGQPQHF,TRBJ1-5,NA,TRBV19,NA
TGTGCCAGTCGCCAGGCGGGGTACACAGATACGCAGTATTTT,CASRQAGYTDTQYF,TRBJ2-3,NA,TRBV27,NA
TGTGCCAGCAGCTTGGCTAGCGGCCCTTCCTACGAGCAGTACTTC,CASSLASGPSYEQYF,TRBJ2-7,TRBD2,TRBV5-4,NA
TGTGCCAGCTCACCCGGGACAGGAAACACTGAAGCTTTCTTT,CASSPGTGNTEAFF,TRBJ1-1,TRBD1,TRBV18,NA
TGTGCCAGCAGCCCCTCCTGGGAGATCTACAATGAGCAGTTCTTC,CASSPSWEIYNEQFF,TRBJ2-1,NA,TRBV7-2,NA
TGTGCCAGCGTTGACGGGGTCAGCACAGATACGCAGTATTTT,CASVDGVSTDTQYF,TRBJ2-3,NA,TRBV2,once
TGCAGCGTTGAAACAGGATCATATGGCTACACCTTC,CSVETGSYGYTF,TRBJ1-2,NA,TRBV29-1,NA
TGTGCCAGCAGTTACGGCGGGAATAATTCACCCCTCCACTTT,CASSYGGNNSPLHF,TRBJ1-6,NA,TRBV6-5,NA
TGCGCCAGCAGCCCATCAGGAGGGAACTACGAGCAGTACTTC,CASSPSGGNYEQYF,TRBJ2-7,NA,TRBV5-1,NA
TGTGCCAGCAGCGTAGAGGGACAGCCCACCGGGGAGCTGTTTTTT,CASSVEGQPTGELFF,TRBJ2-2,TRBD1,TRBV9,NA
TGTGCCAGCAGTTACTCAGCCACCATATATTTT,CASSYSATIYF,TRBJ1-3,NA,TRBV6-6,NA
TGTGCCAGCAGCGTAGTCTCCGGGACAGGGGATCGGTTTGGCAAGGCTTTCTTT,CASSVVSGTGDRFGKAFF,TRBJ1-1,TRBD1,TRBV9,NA
TGTGCCAGCAGTATGGGACAGAGGAAAGAGACCCAGTACTTC,CASSMGQRKETQYF,TRBJ2-5,TRBD1,TRBV6-1,NA
TGTGCAAGTCGCTTAGAACAGGGTAGCTATGGCTACACCTTC,CASRLEQGSYGYTF,TRBJ1-2,NA,TRBV12-2,once
TGTGCCAGCAGGGTGGGGAGGGACGGGGAGCTGTTTTTT,CASRVGRDGELFF,TRBJ2-2,TRBD2,TRBV2,NA